This T cell receptor beta chain was observed in a study of blood T cell repertoires in COVID-19. Original data processing: From reference gene primer amplification, estimates of nucleated cell counts were derived. The method was immunoSEQ multiplex PCR; TCRdb's version includes in-frame clones alone and lacks a portion of them. V, J and clone size are taken as reported in that table, and D and trimming were inferred from the DNA itself. The sample holds fewer than 200,000 clones, approximately 87% seen once. Germline V CDR1 and CDR2: ENHRY, SYGVKD. The CDR3 is 15 residues long. V lost 2 bases to trimming and J lost 8 bases, with 15 bases between them.

What was sequenced was peripheral blood. The V gene is TRBV10-3, the J gene TRBJ1-4; no clear D gene. The clonotype originates from a woman between 18 and 29 years old who had recovered from COVID-19. The DNA for the CDR3 is TGTGCCATCAGTGAGATGAGTAGAAGAAACGAAAAACTGTTTTTT. This translates into CAISEMSRRNEKLFF.